The 7 T cell receptor beta chains below come from one sample, sequenced in a study of glioma-infiltrating T cells. Using RNA template, CDR3s of TCR alpha and beta were amplified with iRepertoire arm-PCR. Using its own MiXCR run on the multiplex PCR reads, TCRdb lists one record per CDR3 protein. The profile shows under 130,000 distinct CDR3 sequences, about 30% of them singletons. Sample: glioma tissue, nonneoplastic brain tissue, or PBMCs (not recorded which). All receptors come from a human donor with low-grade glioma or glioblastoma, undergoing nonglioma brain surgery, or in good health (not recorded which).

This clonotype was picked up many times. V usage is TRBV6-1 and J usage is TRBJ2-7; 7 bases match TRBD1. The CDR3 sequence is 14 residues long. V shed 8 bases and J 10 bases; nucleotides not matched to a gene: 17. The germline V gene encodes CDR1 MNHNS and CDR2 SASEGT. In DNA form, the CDR3 reads TGTGCCAGCCGAGACGGGACAGCCAACACGAAACAGTACTTC. Residues: CASRDGTANTKQYF.

This clonotype was seen repeatedly, ten times or more. This chain uses TRBV20-1 with TRBJ2-7; 7 nucleotides agree with TRBD1. V shed 5 bases and J 3 bases; nucleotides not matched to a gene: 7. CDR3 size: 13 residues. Germline assignment: CDR1 DFQATT and CDR2 SNEGSKA (reference sequence). The CDR3 DNA sequence: TGCAGTGCTCATTCGACAGGGAGCTACGAGCAGTACTTC. It codes for CSAHSTGSYEQYF.

As for this clonotype: A much larger clone lies one base from this, so it may be a read error. The rearrangement joins TRBV4-1 to TRBJ2-1; possibly TRBD1 for D (5 bases). Per the germline V gene, CDR1 is MGHRA and CDR2 is YSYEKL. The CDR3 has 15 amino acids. DNA of the CDR3: TGCTCCAGCAGCCAAGCCGGAAGTGGGGCCATTGAGCAGTTCTTC. Translation: CSSSQAGSGAIEQFF.

This rearrangement joins TRBV4-1 to TRBJ2-4, with D hard to call. Germline V lookup: CDR1 MGHRA, CDR2 YSYEKL. The CDR3 sequence is 17 residues long. Trimming took off 1 base at V and 0 bases at J, with 13 bases between the two ends. CDR3: CASSQAQVELAKNIQYF. The CDR3, as DNA: TGCGCCAGCAGCCAAGCTCAGGTGGAACTAGCCAAAAACATTCAGTACTTC.

The chain combines TRBV9 with TRBJ2-3, with TRBD2 matching 8 bases. The trim removed 3 bases at V and 4 bases at J, leaving 7 bases unmatched. CDR1 and CDR2 from the germline V gene are SGDLS and YYNGEE. The CDR3 spans 15 residues. The CDR3 loop reads CASSGERGQADTQYF. In DNA, the CDR3 is TGTGCCAGCAGCGGAGAGCGGGGGCAGGCAGATACGCAGTATTTT.

This clonotype was observed a single time. Possible read error: a much larger clone is one base away. V and J are TRBV2 and TRBJ1-5; D gene unclear. This CDR3 has 11 residues. The germline CDR1 and CDR2 sequences are SNHLY and FYNNEI. The DNA for the CDR3 is TGTGCCAGCGGGCAAGATCAGCCCCAGCGTTTT. Translated: CASGQDQPQRF.

V and J are TRBV2 and TRBJ2-7; the D is unclear. CDR1 is SNHLY, CDR2 FYNNEI, per germline. CDR3 length: 13 residues. Trimming cost V 7 bases and J 3 bases, with 13 bases left between them. The CDR3 sequence: CASTTPFIYEQYF. The CDR3 DNA is TGTGCCAGCACTACTCCCTTTATCTACGAGCAGTACTTC.